This note documents a single T cell receptor (beta chain) sequence. The antigen remains unidentified. The sample comes from a study of identical twins. The study, taken as a whole, reports: Twins shared out-of-frame alpha sequences with excess low generation probability. Insertions ran lower in abundant cord blood beta clonotypes, though not in memory repertoires.

cDNA carried unique molecular identifiers, and a universal primer site was added by template switching. TCRdb re-derived calls from the 5' RACE reads in MiXCR, one entry per CDR3 protein. In the table there are hundreds of thousands of distinct CDR3 sequences, around 10% of which are singletons. CDR1 and CDR2 (germline): KGHSH, LQKENI. The CDR3 is made up of 15 amino acids. V lost 3 bases and J lost 4, with 12 bases in between. Sequenced input: memory (CD45RO+) T cells sorted from blood. This receptor was obtained from a woman aged 18-29 years in good health. The chain uses TRBV18 and TRBJ1-4, with TRBD1 as a possible D gene (6 bases). DNA of the CDR3: TGTGCCAGCTCACCCCTGGGACAAATTAATGAAAAACTGTTTTTT. It is translated as CASSPLGQINEKLFF.